Below, 27 T cell receptor beta chains from the same sample are listed, as sequenced in a study of Ad26.COV2.S vaccination and SARS-CoV-2 variants. Measured with immunoSEQ multiplex PCR; TCRdb has only the in-frame clones, and not every one. Of some 450,000 clones in the sample, less than 95% were seen once. The treatment is: about 20 received Ad26.COV2.S at low or high dose, single or two shots; about 5 received placebo; per-sample allocation not given. Vaccine and placebo recipients were sampled on day 63 after the first injection. Sequenced here: peripheral blood, sampled in a trial of Ad26.COV2.S vaccine versus placebo. The receptors here all came from a person aged 18 to 65 who received the Ad26.COV2.S COVID-19 vaccine or a placebo.

This clone was observed once. The chain uses TRBV10-3 and TRBJ2-3; 11 nucleotides agree with TRBD1. This CDR3 has 15 residues. V was pared by 7 bases and J by 3 bases, with 6 bases of the junction left unmatched. Germline lookup yields CDR1 ENHRY and CDR2 SYGVKD. CDR3 amino acids: CAITPDRGLTDTQYF. DNA for the CDR3: TGTGCCATCACCCCGGACAGGGGGCTGACAGATACGCAGTATTTT.

The gene calls are TRBV15 and TRBJ1-1; 7 bases map to TRBD1. CDR1 and CDR2 (germline): LNHNV, YYDKDF (reference sequence). The CDR3 is 13 amino acids. Trimming removed 0 bases from V and 6 bases from J; junction bases left unmatched: 1. The CDR3 loop reads CATSRDGQAEAFF. CDR3 in DNA: TGTGCCACCAGCAGAGACGGACAGGCTGAAGCTTTCTTT.

This clone was counted a few times. This chain links TRBV6-6 with TRBJ1-1; D is unresolved. The CDR3 extends over 14 amino acids. Trimming removed 5 bases from V and 1 base from J, with 11 bases in between. Germline CDR1 is MNHNY and CDR2 is SVGAGI (reference sequence). CDR3 region: CASSQVRGNTEAFF. CDR3 DNA: TGTGCCAGCAGTCAGGTTAGAGGGAACACTGAAGCTTTCTTT.

The rearrangement links TRBV7-8 to TRBJ1-1, with D possibly TRBD1 on 6 matching bases. CDR1 is SGHVS, CDR2 FQNEAQ, per germline. This CDR3 spans 16 amino acids. The V and J ends lost 5 bases and 4 bases respectively, with 20 bases between them. Written as DNA, the CDR3 is TGTGCCAGCAGCCTACGGAGGGCCAGGGGCGGCACTGAAGCTTTCTTT. The encoded protein is CASSLRRARGGTEAFF.

In DNA form, the CDR3 reads TGTGCCAGCAGTTACTCTGGTGTGAACACTGAAGCTTTCTTT. Protein sequence: CASSYSGVNTEAFF. J is TRBJ1-1 and V is TRBV6-2 or TRBV6-3; D not resolved. V was cut by 0 bases and J by 0 bases, with 5 bases left in between. The CDR3 has 14 residues. Looked up from germline, CDR1 is MNHEY and CDR2 is SVGEGT.

This chain uses TRBV15 with TRBJ2-7; 9 nucleotides align to TRBD2. J gave up 3 bases and V 2 bases, and 8 bases lay outside the gene matches. This CDR3 is built from 16 residues. CDR1 and CDR2 from the germline V gene are LNHNV and YYDKDF (reference sequence). CDR3 nucleotides: TGTGCCACCAGCAGAATCGCGGGAGGGTTCGTCTACGAGCAGTACTTC. Translated: CATSRIAGGFVYEQYF.

The chain employs TRBV19 and TRBJ2-1, with 9 bases identical to TRBD1. The germline CDR1 and CDR2 sequences are LNHDA and SQIVND (reference sequence). Trimming cost V 1 base and J 5 bases; bases outside gene matches: 6. This CDR3 spans 16 amino acids. The CDR3, as DNA: TGTGCCAGTAGTATAGGAGGGACAGGGATTAACAATGAGCAGTTCTTC. This encodes CASSIGGTGINNEQFF.

The chain combines TRBV9 with TRBJ1-6; the match to TRBD1 covers 8 bases. Germline CDR1 and CDR2: SGDLS and YYNGEE. Germline trimming cut 4 bases from V and 7 bases from J; bases unmatched to any gene: 4. This CDR3 spans 14 amino acids. As DNA, the CDR3 is TGTGCCAGCAGCCAGACAGGGGACAATTCACCCCTCCACTTT. This gives the protein CASSQTGDNSPLHF. Full variable domain (remainder filled in from reference TRBV9 and TRBJ1-6): DSGVTQTPKHLITATGQRVTLRCSPRSGDLSVYWYQQSLDQGLQFLIQYYNGEERAKGNILERFSAQQFPDLHSELNLSSLELGDSALYFCASSQTGDNSPLHFGNGTRLTVT.

The gene calls are TRBV28 and TRBJ2-7; either TRBD1 or TRBD2 may fit D (5 bases each). CDR3 size: 14 residues. Trimming took 6 bases from V and 3 from J, leaving 15 bases between them. Germline V gene sequence: CDR1 MDHEN, CDR2 SYDVKM. This CDR3 is CASRTGTGIYEQYF. The CDR3 DNA reads TGTGCCAGCAGGACCGGGACGGGAATCTACGAGCAGTACTTC.

This clone has more than one count but fewer than ten. The chain uses TRBV11-2 and TRBJ1-6; possible D gene TRBD1, 5 bases. The CDR3 totals 15 residues. Between the trimmed V and J ends, which lost 0 bases and 10 bases, there was a span of 13 bases. The germline V gene has CDR1 SGHAT and CDR2 FQNNGV. CDR3 in DNA: TGTGCCAGCAGCTTAGATCCTGGGGGAAGGTCACCCCTCCACTTT. Translated, it gives CASSLDPGGRSPLHF.

V usage is TRBV19 and J usage is TRBJ2-2, with D unclear. The ends were cut back, 1 base at V and 6 bases at J, with 9 bases in the middle. Germline CDR1 and CDR2: LNHDA and SQIVND (reference sequence). CDR3 length equals 14 residues. The CDR3 here is CASSIGPGPGELFF. The CDR3 DNA reads TGTGCCAGTAGTATAGGGCCGGGCCCCGGGGAGCTGTTTTTT.

CDR3 in amino acids: CASSFPRGGNTIYF. CDR3 DNA sequence: TGTGCCAGCAGTTTCCCCAGGGGTGGAAACACCATATATTTT. The V call is TRBV28, the J call TRBJ1-3; possible D gene TRBD1, 6 bases. V shed 3 bases and J shed 3 bases, with 9 bases lying between them. The CDR3 contains 14 residues. In germline, CDR1 is MDHEN, CDR2 SYDVKM.

The rearrangement uses TRBV28 and TRBJ1-1; D is unclear. Trimming pared 2 bases from V and 5 bases from J, leaving 12 bases between. The CDR3 length is 14 residues. CDR1 is MDHEN, CDR2 SYDVKM, per germline. The CDR3 nucleotides are TGTGCCAGCAGTTTAGAGGACCGTGTTACTGAAGCTTTCTTT. It codes for CASSLEDRVTEAFF.

The chain has TRBV24-1 and TRBJ2-2; 8 bases are a match to TRBD2. The germline V gene encodes CDR1 KGHDR and CDR2 SFDVKD. The V and J ends lost 1 base and 1 base, in that order; junction bases with no gene match: 13. The CDR3 is made up of 20 amino acids. The CDR3 is CATSDFMGLEGVRNTGELFF. The CDR3 DNA reads TGTGCCACCAGTGATTTTATGGGACTAGAGGGCGTTCGGAACACCGGGGAGCTGTTTTTT.

The rearrangement joins TRBV11-2 to TRBJ2-2, with D unresolved. V was cut by 5 bases and J by 1 base, with 11 bases left in between. The CDR3 length is 15 residues. Germline V CDR1 and CDR2: SGHAT, FQNNGV. CDR3 amino acids: CASSLSAGNTGELFF. The DNA of the CDR3 is TGTGCCAGCAGCCTCAGCGCAGGGAACACCGGGGAGCTGTTTTTT.

The chain combines TRBV19 with TRBJ2-5, with D possibly called TRBD1 or TRBD2 (5 bases each). Germline loops: CDR1 LNHDA, CDR2 SQIVND (reference sequence). The CDR3 is 15 residues long. The V end was cut by 5 bases, the J end by 5 bases, with 18 bases between. This CDR3 reads CASSRGGSRGETQYF. The CDR3 bases are TGTGCCAGTAGTCGCGGTGGCTCTCGGGGCGAGACCCAGTACTTC.

This rearrangement joins TRBV5-1 to TRBJ1-4, with D tentatively TRBD1 (5 bases). The CDR3 spans 16 residues. V dropped 2 bases and J dropped 0 bases, with 11 bases sitting between them. Per germline, CDR1 SGHRS and CDR2 YFSETQ. The CDR3, as DNA: TGCGCCAGCAGCTTTAGACAGATTGCAACTAATGAAAAACTGTTTTTT. It yields the protein CASSFRQIATNEKLFF.

This clone was seen only once. The chain has TRBV19 and TRBJ2-1, with TRBD2 matching over 10 bases. V dropped 9 bases and J dropped 9; count of bases not matched to a gene: 8. There are 13 residues in the CDR3. The germline V gene encodes CDR1 LNHDA and CDR2 SQIVND (reference sequence). This CDR3 is CASPSGSVGEQFF. The CDR3 region has the DNA TGTGCCAGCCCTAGCGGGAGTGTGGGTGAGCAGTTCTTC.

This chain uses TRBV27 with TRBJ1-1, with D perhaps matching TRBD1 (6 bases). This CDR3 has 14 amino acids. The germline gives CDR1 MNHEY, CDR2 SMNVEV (reference sequence). The V and J ends lost 2 bases and 2 bases respectively, with 9 bases between them. CDR3 coding DNA: TGTGCCAGCAGTTTAGGGGACACCAACACTGAAGCTTTCTTT. It translates to CASSLGDTNTEAFF.

The rearrangement uses TRBV6-2 or TRBV6-3 and TRBJ2-5; tentatively, D is TRBD1 or TRBD2 (5 bases each). CDR1 and CDR2 (germline): MNHEY, SVGEGT. CDR3 length: 18 amino acids. Trimming removed 0 bases at V and 3 bases at J, with 20 bases between. CDR3 DNA: TGTGCCAGCAGTTACTCGATACAGGCCCCACGGCGGGAAGAGACCCAGTACTTC. It codes for CASSYSIQAPRREETQYF.

The V gene is TRBV7-9, the J gene TRBJ1-2; TRBD1 matches at 12 bases. The CDR3 spans 17 residues. CDR1 is SEHNR and CDR2 is FQNEAQ in the germline V gene (reference sequence). V trimming: 4 bases; J trimming: 3 bases; junction bases outside the gene matches: 9. The CDR3 loop is CASSYSGTGGAHYGYTF. The DNA for the CDR3 is TGTGCCAGCAGCTATTCCGGGACAGGGGGCGCCCACTATGGCTACACCTTC.

This chain connects TRBV7-3 to TRBJ2-5; 13 nucleotides align to TRBD2. V dropped 5 bases and J dropped 3; count of bases not matched to a gene: 9. CDR3 size: 17 residues. Germline assignment: CDR1 SGHTA and CDR2 FQGTGA. The CDR3 loop is CASSAGLAGVGEETQYF. The CDR3 DNA reads TGTGCCAGCAGCGCTGGACTAGCGGGAGTAGGGGAAGAGACCCAGTACTTC.

The chain's CDR3 is CASSLAGSEQFF. The DNA of the CDR3 is TGTGCCAGCAGCTTAGCGGGGAGCGAGCAGTTCTTC. The chain employs TRBV7-9 and TRBJ2-1; D may be TRBD2 (5 bases). The CDR3 covers 12 residues. Per the germline V gene, CDR1 is SEHNR and CDR2 is FQNEAQ (reference sequence). Trimming removed 0 bases at V and 10 bases at J, with 7 bases between.

The rearrangement links TRBV7-2 to TRBJ2-4, with 8 bases aligning to TRBD2. Germline lookup yields CDR1 SGHTA and CDR2 FQGNSA. The CDR3 runs 16 residues. The trim removed 5 bases at V and 4 bases at J, leaving 10 bases unmatched. The CDR3 DNA reads as TGTGCCAGCAGCCCATCAGTACTAGCGGCTAAAAACATTCAGTACTTC. Its protein is CASSPSVLAAKNIQYF.

V is TRBV27 and J is TRBJ1-5, with D unresolved. The V and J ends lost 2 bases and 0 bases respectively, with 8 bases between them. CDR1 and CDR2 (germline): MNHEY, SMNVEV (reference sequence). The CDR3 extends over 15 amino acids. The CDR3 sequence: CASSLRPTSNQPQHF. The CDR3 DNA is TGTGCCAGCAGTTTAAGGCCAACTAGCAATCAGCCCCAGCATTTT.

The chain uses TRBV29-1 and TRBJ1-4, with D uncertain. CDR3 length: 11 residues. V shed 4 bases and J shed 4 bases, with 4 bases lying between them. CDR1 and CDR2 from the germline V gene are SQVTM and ANQGSEA. CDR3 sequence reads: CSVVDNEKLFF. The DNA of the CDR3 is TGCAGCGTTGTGGATAATGAAAAACTGTTTTTT.

V and J are TRBV7-2 and TRBJ2-3; tentative D call: TRBD1 (6 bases). The CDR3 consists of 15 residues. The V and J ends lost 7 bases and 0 bases respectively, with 14 bases between them. CDR1 and CDR2 (germline): SGHTA, FQGNSA. The CDR3 DNA follows: TGTGCCAGCACCCCGGACAGCTCTAGCACAGATACGCAGTATTTT. Its protein product is CASTPDSSSTDTQYF. Combining the CDR3 with reference TRBV7-2 and TRBJ2-3 gives the whole variable domain GAGVSQSPSNKVTEKGKDVELRCDPISGHTALYWYRQSLGQGLEFLIYFQGNSAPDKSGLPSDRFSAERTGGSVSTLTIQRTQQEDSAVYLCASTPDSSSTDTQYFGPGTRLTVL.